Shown below are 24 T cell receptor beta chains from a single sample sequenced in a study of shared clonotypes between healthy human individuals. Data came from immunoSEQ multiplex PCR; TCRdb stores just in-frame clones and leaves some out. The data contain about 380,000 clones, approximately 97% of them singletons. Sequencing was done on a sample of memory CD8+ T cells sorted from blood. Subset given: CD45RO+ cells pooled with CCR7-negative TemRA cells. All receptors derive from a man under 40 in good health.

The V and J genes are TRBV6-1 and TRBJ2-3; 9 bases line up with TRBD2. This CDR3 is 16 amino acids long. The J segment lost 7 bases and the V segment lost 2 bases, leaving 10 bases of the junction unmatched. CDR1 and CDR2 from the germline V gene are MNHNS and SASEGT. The CDR3: CASSERGRATPYTQYF. The CDR3 nucleotides read TGTGCCAGCAGTGAACGCGGGAGGGCCACCCCCTATACGCAGTATTTT.

CDR3 in amino acids: CASSLAAQGAYEQYF. Here the CDR3 DNA reads TGTGCCAGCAGCCTAGCCGCGCAGGGTGCCTACGAGCAGTACTTC. The chain joins TRBV28 to TRBJ2-7; D may correspond to TRBD1 or TRBD2 (5 bases each). Germline V gives CDR1 MDHEN, CDR2 SYDVKM. This CDR3 comprises 15 residues. V was clipped by 6 bases and J by 2 bases, with 17 bases between them. Full variable domain (remainder filled in from reference TRBV28 and TRBJ2-7): DVKVTQSSRYLVKRTGEKVFLECVQDMDHENMFWYRQDPGLGLRLIYFSYDVKMKEKGDIPEGYSVSREKKERFSLILESASTNQTSMYLCASSLAAQGAYEQYFGPGTRLTVT.

This clone showed up just once. The J gene is TRBJ1-5, the V gene TRBV30; 7 nucleotides align to TRBD1. After removal of 5 bases from V and 2 bases from J, the junction contained 6 bases not matched to a gene. This CDR3 is 14 amino acids long. From germline, CDR1 is GTSNPN and CDR2 SVGIG (reference sequence). The CDR3 sequence is CAWSFGQGNQPQHF. The DNA for the CDR3 is TGTGCCTGGTCGTTTGGACAGGGCAATCAGCCCCAGCATTTT.

The chain is built from TRBV11-2 and TRBJ2-3; 8 positions agree with TRBD1. Germline V CDR1 and CDR2: SGHAT, FQNNGV. V lost 6 bases to trimming and J lost 1 base; unmatched junction nucleotides: 0. The CDR3 consists of 13 residues. The CDR3 sequence: CASRTGGTDTQYF. The CDR3 nucleotides read TGTGCCAGCAGGACAGGGGGCACAGATACGCAGTATTTT.

This clone was seen once. The chain links TRBV4-1 to TRBJ1-5; D possibly corresponds to TRBD1 (5 bases). V lost 0 bases and J 1 base, leaving 10 bases between the germline ends. This CDR3 contains 16 residues. The germline gives CDR1 MGHRA, CDR2 YSYEKL. The chain's CDR3 is CASSQEIGASNQPQHF. The CDR3 DNA is TGCGCCAGCAGCCAAGAAATAGGGGCCAGCAATCAGCCCCAGCATTTT.

The rearrangement links TRBV28 to TRBJ1-2, with 7 positions matching TRBD1. Per the germline V gene, CDR1 is MDHEN and CDR2 is SYDVKM. This CDR3 is built from 14 residues. Losses at the gene ends were 0 bases for V and 4 bases for J; bases not matched to a gene: 2. CDR3 coding DNA: TGTGCCAGCAGTTTATGGTCAGGGGGCTATGGCTACACCTTC. Its protein product is CASSLWSGGYGYTF.

J is TRBJ2-1 and V is TRBV28, with a tentative D call TRBD1 (6 bases). CDR3 length equals 13 residues. CDR1 and CDR2 (germline): MDHEN, SYDVKM. Trimming cost V 6 bases and J 2 bases, with 8 bases left between them. DNA for the CDR3: TGTGCCAGCAGAAGGGACACCTACAATGAGCAGTTCTTC. As protein: CASRRDTYNEQFF.

About this clone itself: Other nucleotide sequences in the sample specify the same CDR3. The chain couples TRBV28 to TRBJ2-7; 9 positions match TRBD2. The germline CDR1 and CDR2 sequences are MDHEN and SYDVKM. The CDR3 consists of 15 residues. V dropped 4 bases and J dropped 3; count of bases not matched to a gene: 7. The CDR3 DNA is TGTGCCAGCAGTTCTTCTCTAGCGGGAAGCTACGAGCAGTACTTC. The encoded protein is CASSSSLAGSYEQYF. Complete variable domain (other parts from reference TRBV28 and TRBJ2-7): DVKVTQSSRYLVKRTGEKVFLECVQDMDHENMFWYRQDPGLGLRLIYFSYDVKMKEKGDIPEGYSVSREKKERFSLILESASTNQTSMYLCASSSSLAGSYEQYFGPGTRLTVT.

The rearrangement joins TRBV30 to TRBJ1-5; D gene ambiguous. Germline V gene sequence: CDR1 GTSNPN, CDR2 SVGIG (reference sequence). CDR3 length: 13 residues. Between the trimmed V and J ends, which lost 1 base and 3 bases, there was a span of 7 bases. The CDR3 DNA reads TGTGCCTGGAGTGAGGCTGTCAATCAGCCCCAGCATTTT. The encoded protein is CAWSEAVNQPQHF.

This chain uses TRBV11-2 with TRBJ2-7; 9 bases are a match to TRBD2. Trimming cost V 1 base and J 6 bases; bases outside gene matches: 7. Germline V CDR1 and CDR2: SGHAT, FQNNGV. This CDR3 has 15 amino acids. CDR3 sequence reads: CASSLVASGISEQYF. DNA for the CDR3: TGTGCCAGCAGCTTAGTAGCTAGCGGGATCTCCGAGCAGTACTTC.

The chain has TRBV6-1 and TRBJ2-7; D is perhaps TRBD2 (5 bases). Germline-derived CDR1 and CDR2 are MNHNS and SASEGT. This CDR3 is 11 amino acids long. The CDR3 nucleotides are TGTGCAGCGGCCCTCTTATACGAGCAGTACTTC. Residues: CAAALLYEQYF.

V is TRBV18 and J is TRBJ1-1, with D unclear. V lost 3 bases to trimming and J lost 7 bases, with 9 bases between them. Germline V gives CDR1 KGHSH, CDR2 LQKENI. The CDR3 totals 12 residues. The CDR3 nucleotides are TGTGCCAGCTCACCTTCGGAGGGTGAAGCTTTCTTT. Its translation: CASSPSEGEAFF.

The chain carries TRBV11-2 and TRBJ1-1, with TRBD1 as a possible D gene (5 bases). CDR1 and CDR2 (germline): SGHAT, FQNNGV. This CDR3 contains 16 residues. The germline V and J ends were trimmed by 2 bases and 0 bases, with 13 bases remaining between them. CDR3 residues: CASSLRGVPLNTEAFF. CDR3 in DNA: TGTGCCAGCAGCTTAAGGGGAGTCCCCTTGAACACTGAAGCTTTCTTT.

V is TRBV6-1 and J is TRBJ2-7; maybe TRBD1 (6 bases). V was pared by 7 bases and J by 1 base, with 8 bases between. This CDR3 contains 12 residues. CDR1 and CDR2 (germline): MNHNS, SASEGT. The CDR3 here is CASNQGSYEQYF. Written as DNA, the CDR3 is TGTGCCAGCAATCAGGGGTCCTACGAGCAGTACTTC.

This chain links TRBV14 with TRBJ2-1; no reliable D call. This CDR3 has 15 residues. Germline CDR1 SGHDN, CDR2 FVKESK. V lost 4 bases and J 0 bases, leaving 10 bases between the germline ends. CDR3 region: CASSRERSSYNEQFF. The CDR3 bases are TGTGCCAGCAGCCGTGAGAGAAGCTCCTACAATGAGCAGTTCTTC.

The chain has TRBV11-2 and TRBJ2-1; D is uncertain. The CDR3 is 15 residues long. From germline, CDR1 is SGHAT and CDR2 FQNNGV. V dropped 1 base and J dropped 3 bases, with 10 bases sitting between them. The chain's CDR3 is CASSLGYLFYNEQFF. In DNA, the CDR3 is TGTGCCAGCAGCTTAGGGTACCTGTTCTACAATGAGCAGTTCTTC. The whole variable domain, remainder taken from reference TRBV11-2 and TRBJ2-1, is EAGVAQSPRYKIIEKRQSVAFWCNPISGHATLYWYQQILGQGPKLLIQFQNNGVVDDSQLPKDRFSAERLKGVDSTLKIQPAKLEDSAVYLCASSLGYLFYNEQFFGPGTRLTVL.

This sequence joins TRBV23-1 and TRBJ1-1, with D possibly TRBD1 on 5 matching bases. TRBV23-1 is filed as an ORF, its function uncertain. V shed 0 bases and J shed 3 bases, with 11 bases lying between them. The CDR3 covers 15 residues. The CDR3 DNA reads TGCGCCAGCAGTCAATCGTATGAGACAGACACTGAAGCTTTCTTT. This encodes CASSQSYETDTEAFF.

The chain links TRBV28 to TRBJ1-1; 7 nucleotides agree with TRBD1. V was clipped by 4 bases and J by 3 bases; unmatched bases: 8. This CDR3 is built from 15 residues. CDR1 is MDHEN and CDR2 is SYDVKM in the germline V gene. The CDR3 bases are TGTGCCAGCAGTTCGGGGACAGTAGCCTACACTGAAGCTTTCTTT. It encodes CASSSGTVAYTEAFF. Variable domain in full (rest from reference TRBV28 and TRBJ1-1): DVKVTQSSRYLVKRTGEKVFLECVQDMDHENMFWYRQDPGLGLRLIYFSYDVKMKEKGDIPEGYSVSREKKERFSLILESASTNQTSMYLCASSSGTVAYTEAFFGQGTRLTVV.

CDR3 sequence reads: CASSTRQGSEAFF. The CDR3 DNA is TGTGCCAGCAGCACTAGACAGGGTTCTGAAGCTTTCTTT. V and J are TRBV7-3 and TRBJ1-1; 7 bases are a match to TRBD1. Germline lookup yields CDR1 SGHTA and CDR2 FQGTGA. The junction had 6 bases not matched to a gene; V was cut back by 5 bases and J by 6 bases. The CDR3 runs 13 residues.

The V call is TRBV30, the J call TRBJ2-1; 7 bases agree with TRBD2. This CDR3 spans 17 amino acids. The germline CDR1 and CDR2 sequences are GTSNPN and SVGIG (reference sequence). V lost 4 bases, J lost 0 bases, and 12 bases stayed unmatched. The CDR3 DNA follows: TGTGCCTGGATTTGGGGACCAGCGGGAAGCTCCTACAATGAGCAGTTCTTC. Its translation is CAWIWGPAGSSYNEQFF. The whole variable domain, remainder taken from reference TRBV30 and TRBJ2-1, is SQTIHQWPATLVQPVGSPLSLECTVEGTSNPNLYWYRQAAGRGLQLLFYSVGIGQISSEVPQNLSASRPQDRQFILSSKKLLLSDSGFYLCAWIWGPAGSSYNEQFFGPGTRLTVL.

The chain uses TRBV18 and TRBJ2-7; TRBD1 matches at 8 bases. CDR1 is KGHSH, CDR2 LQKENI, per germline. The CDR3 extends over 13 amino acids. V shed 5 bases, J shed 7 bases, and the junction held 7 bases outside the gene matches. This CDR3 reads CASSITRGHEQYF. The CDR3 DNA reads TGTGCCAGCTCAATCACCAGGGGGCATGAGCAGTACTTC. The full variable domain, in which reference TRBV18 and TRBJ2-7 provide the parts outside the CDR3, is NAGVMQNPRHLVRRRGQEARLRCSPMKGHSHVYWYRQLPEEGLKFMVYLQKENIIDESGMPKERFSAEFPKEGPSILRIQQVVRGDSAAYFCASSITRGHEQYFGPGTRLTVT.

As regards this clone: The identical CDR3 is also encoded by other nucleotide sequences in the sample. This sequence joins TRBV5-6 and TRBJ2-1; TRBD2 aligns across 13 bases. The CDR3 has 15 amino acids. The junction had 0 bases not matched to a gene; V was cut back by 2 bases and J by 4 bases. Germline V CDR1 and CDR2: SGHDT, YYEEEE. DNA for the CDR3: TGTGCCAGCAGCTTACTAGCGGGAGGGTACAATGAGCAGTTCTTC. Its translation is CASSLLAGGYNEQFF. The full variable domain, in which reference TRBV5-6 and TRBJ2-1 provide the parts outside the CDR3, is DAGVTQSPTHLIKTRGQQVTLRCSPKSGHDTVSWYQQALGQGPQFIFQYYEEEERQRGNFPDRFSGHQFPNYSSELNVNALLLGDSALYLCASSLLAGGYNEQFFGPGTRLTVL.

This clone is a singleton in its sample. The V call is TRBV10-3, the J call TRBJ1-2; D unclear. V dropped 5 bases and J dropped 2 bases, with 12 bases sitting between them. Germline-derived CDR1 and CDR2 are ENHRY and SYGVKD. This CDR3 has 14 residues. The CDR3 sequence: CAISLGADNYGYTF. The CDR3 DNA follows: TGTGCCATCAGTCTAGGAGCAGACAACTATGGCTACACCTTC.

The V and J genes are TRBV5-4 and TRBJ2-2, with TRBD2 identical over 11 bases. Trimming cost V 3 bases and J 5 bases; bases outside gene matches: 3. The germline CDR1 and CDR2 sequences are SGHNT and YYREEE (reference sequence). This CDR3 comprises 15 residues. The CDR3 loop is CASSSWTSGTGELFF. The CDR3 coding sequence is TGTGCCAGCAGCTCCTGGACTAGCGGGACCGGGGAGCTGTTTTTT.